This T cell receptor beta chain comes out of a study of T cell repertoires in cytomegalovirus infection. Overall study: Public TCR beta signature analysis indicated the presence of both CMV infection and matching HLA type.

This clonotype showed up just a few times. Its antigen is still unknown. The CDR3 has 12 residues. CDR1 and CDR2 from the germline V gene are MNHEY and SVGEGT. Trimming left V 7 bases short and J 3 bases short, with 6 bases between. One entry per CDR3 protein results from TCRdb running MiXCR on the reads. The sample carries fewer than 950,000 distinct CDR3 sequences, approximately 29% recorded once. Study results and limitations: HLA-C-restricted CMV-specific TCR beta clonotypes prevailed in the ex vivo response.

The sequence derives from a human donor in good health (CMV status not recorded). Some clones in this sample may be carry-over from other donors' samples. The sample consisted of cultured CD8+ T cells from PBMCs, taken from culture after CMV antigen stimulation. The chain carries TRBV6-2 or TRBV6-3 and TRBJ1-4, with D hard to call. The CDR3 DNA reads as TGTGCCAGCATGCGTCCTAATGAAAAACTGTTTTTT. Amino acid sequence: CASMRPNEKLFF.